These T cell receptor beta chains were read from a single sample in a study of blood T cells in healthy people across ages. From the 5' RACE reads, TCRdb called clonotypes with MiXCR, one entry per CDR3 protein. This sample has about 780,000 distinct CDR3 sequences, with roughly 60% found just once. Sequencing was performed on blood. The source is a man aged 25-45 years in good health. CDR3s include the opening cysteine and the closing phenylalanine or tryptophan. Fields, in order: V gene, D gene, clone size, J gene, CDR3 protein, CDR3 DNA. A D gene is named only where the DNA matches it firmly. Part of the rows lack a size; the others show once, few, many or a class for expanded clones.

TRBV29-1	-	-	TRBJ2-1	CSSWAGNNEQFF	TGCAGCTCATGGGCCGGGAACAATGAGCAGTTCTTC
TRBV10-3	-	-	TRBJ1-4	CAISEDRPSATNEKLFF	TGTGCCATCAGCGAAGACAGGCCTTCAGCAACTAATGAAAAACTGTTTTTT
TRBV11-2	-	-	TRBJ2-1	CASSLDGRPEQFF	TGTGCCAGCAGCTTAGACGGTCGGCCGGAGCAGTTCTTC
TRBV10-3	TRBD1	few	TRBJ2-7	CAIRDRGTYEQYF	TGTGCCATCAGGGACAGGGGGACTTACGAGCAGTACTTC
TRBV7-2	-	-	TRBJ2-1	CASSFDSSSYNEQFF	TGTGCCAGCAGCTTTGACTCGAGCTCCTACAATGAGCAGTTCTTC
TRBV7-6	TRBD1	-	TRBJ2-7	CASSPKGQGSYEQYF	TGTGCCAGCAGCCCCAAAGGACAGGGGTCCTACGAGCAGTACTTC
TRBV29-1	TRBD1	-	TRBJ2-1	CSATGQVNEQFF	TGCAGCGCAACTGGACAGGTCAATGAGCAGTTCTTC
TRBV25-1	-	few	TRBJ2-1	CASSDSRAYNEQFF	TGTGCCAGCAGTGATAGCAGGGCTTACAATGAGCAGTTCTTC
TRBV15	-	-	TRBJ2-3	CATSSGRVSTDTQYF	TGTGCCACCAGCTCGGGGCGCGTGAGCACAGATACGCAGTATTTT
TRBV3-1	-	-	TRBJ2-1	CASSQETTEQFF	TGTGCCAGCAGCCAGGAGACAACTGAGCAGTTCTTC
TRBV4-3	TRBD2	-	TRBJ2-3	CASSPGLAGASHVTQYF	TGCGCCAGCAGCCCCGGACTAGCGGGGGCTTCTCACGTTACGCAGTATTTT
TRBV2	-	-	TRBJ2-3	CASSEARRITDTQYF	TGTGCCAGCAGTGAAGCTCGACGGATCACAGATACGCAGTATTTT
TRBV4-3	-	-	TRBJ2-2	CASSPQEGMGTGELFF	TGCGCCAGCAGCCCTCAAGAGGGTATGGGGACCGGGGAGCTGTTTTTT
TRBV10-3	-	-	TRBJ2-1	CAISEPGLSEDEQFF	TGTGCCATCAGTGAGCCCGGACTATCCGAGGATGAGCAGTTCTTC
TRBV6-1	-	few	TRBJ2-6	CASSPRTTGANVLTF	TGTGCCAGCAGTCCCAGGACGACTGGGGCCAACGTCCTGACTTTC
TRBV4-3	-	-	TRBJ2-5	CASSQKWDGLQETQYF	TGCGCCAGCAGCCAAAAGTGGGATGGGCTTCAAGAGACCCAGTACTTC
TRBV7-2	-	-	TRBJ2-7	CASSLVGVPSSYEQYF	TGTGCCAGCAGCTTAGTCGGGGTCCCGAGCTCCTACGAGCAGTACTTC
TRBV7-2	-	-	TRBJ1-2	CASSLVGRGNYGYTF	TGTGCCAGCAGTTTAGTTGGGAGGGGGAACTATGGCTACACCTTC
TRBV20-1	-	-	TRBJ2-1	CSARAVNNEQFF	TGCAGTGCTAGAGCAGTGAACAATGAGCAGTTCTTC
TRBV10-3	TRBD2	-	TRBJ2-5	CAISPGTSGDLYQETQYF	TGTGCCATCAGTCCCGGGACTAGCGGGGACCTGTACCAAGAGACCCAGTACTTC
TRBV7-2	-	-	TRBJ1-2	CASSLPGRGYGYTF	TGTGCCAGCAGCCTGCCGGGGCGTGGGTATGGCTACACCTTC
TRBV9	-	-	TRBJ2-5	CASSVAPLETQYF	TGTGCCAGCAGCGTGGCACCCCTCGAGACCCAGTACTTC
TRBV5-1	-	few	TRBJ2-3	CASSHDRNTDTQYF	TGCGCCAGCAGCCATGACAGGAACACAGATACGCAGTATTTT
TRBV7-2	-	-	TRBJ2-7	CASSFALGIYEQYF	TGTGCCAGCAGCTTCGCCCTCGGGATCTACGAGCAGTACTTC
TRBV7-9	-	-	TRBJ2-3	CASSLVVDPSDTQYF	TGTGCCAGCAGCTTAGTGGTGGACCCCTCAGATACGCAGTATTTT
TRBV21-1	-	-	TRBJ1-6	CASGADRGYNSPLHF	TGTGCCAGCGGGGCCGACAGGGGCTATAATTCACCCCTCCACTTT
TRBV28	-	-	TRBJ1-5	CASNMGTSNQPQHF	TGTGCCAGCAACATGGGGACTAGCAATCAGCCCCAGCATTTT
TRBV20-1	TRBD2	few	TRBJ2-3	CSARTLAGGPVDTQYF	TGCAGTGCTAGAACGCTAGCGGGGGGGCCGGTAGATACGCAGTATTTT
TRBV15	-	-	TRBJ2-7	CATSRDRVSYEQYF	TGTGCCACCAGCAGAGATCGGGTCTCCTACGAGCAGTACTTC